This T cell receptor beta chain is drawn from a study of patients and donors after allogeneic stem cell transplantation. The germline V gene has CDR1 LGHNT and CDR2 FRNRAP. The CDR3 loop spans 14 amino acids. V shed 0 bases and J shed 4 bases, with 7 bases lying between them. A few counts support this clonotype. A single record per CDR3 protein comes from TCRdb applying MiXCR to the RT-PCR reads. The table lists some 880,000 distinct CDR3 sequences, approximately 19% of them singletons. The material sequenced was blood, either unsorted or a sorted T cell fraction (not recorded which). The chain employs TRBV12-5 and TRBJ1-5; D gene uncertain. This TCR was sampled from a human donor who was either an allogeneic HSCT recipient or a stem cell or donor lymphocyte infusion donor (not recorded which). It is not recorded whose cells these are; they may come from a transplant donor. CDR3 sequence (DNA): TGTGCTAGTGGTTTGGTACGGGCGAATCAGCCCCAGCATTTT. This sequence encodes CASGLVRANQPQHF.